This TCR beta chain was sequenced for a study of T-cell memory formation after mild COVID-19. Broader study findings: Contracting CD4+ clones lay largely in CM and EM, with CD8+ ones residing in EMRA. Whereas later expanders leaned CD4+, clones contracting day 15 to 85 showed a balanced CD4/CD8 makeup.

Many counts were recorded for this clonotype. Its specificity is unknown. This CDR3 is built from 13 residues. Germline V gene data show CDR1 as GTSNPN and CDR2 as SVGIG (reference sequence). V dropped 3 bases and J dropped 1 base, with 9 bases sitting between them. 5'RACE with constant-segment primers built TCRalpha and TCRbeta cDNA libraries with UMIs. MiXCR was run by TCRdb on the 5' RACE reads, yielding one entry per CDR3 protein. Among roughly 160,000 distinct CDR3 sequences, over 10% were seen once, and the ten largest hold 3.3%. Sequenced input: PBMCs or a T cell subset sorted from them (not recorded which). The receptor's source is a man between 18 and 29 years old who had mild COVID-19 (a few samples of this study predate the infection). Cell type and time point are not known. The chain carries TRBV30 and TRBJ2-5; a possible D gene is TRBD2 (5 bases). The CDR3 DNA follows: TGTGCCTGGAGAGCGGCAGCCCAAGAGACCCAGTACTTC. Translated, it gives CAWRAAAQETQYF.